This T cell receptor (beta chain) emerged from a study of shared clonotypes between healthy human individuals. Clones were read by immunoSEQ multiplex PCR, and TCRdb kept only the in-frame ones, dropping some. The sample has approximately 2.5 million clones; more than 90% are singletons. This CDR3 has 11 amino acids. CDR1 and CDR2 (germline): DFQATT, SNEGSKA (reference sequence). Trimming stripped 6 bases from V and 3 bases from J, with 9 bases between. Naive CD4+ cells were CD45RA-selected; the remaining cells were memory. The origin of this receptor is a man aged 18-30 years in good health. The chain uses TRBV20-1 and TRBJ2-7; unclear D gene. Material for sequencing was naive CD4+ T cells sorted from blood. Subset here: CD45RA+ positively selected. In DNA form, the CDR3 reads TGCAGTGCCCATCTGGGCTACGAGCAGTACTTC. This gives the protein CSAHLGYEQYF.